This TCR beta chain was sequenced during a study of blood T cell repertoires in COVID-19. As for the study in general: COVID-19 samples, acute and convalescent, were from the United States, Italy and Spain. In each case, the material was cDNA or gDNA derived from T cells, B-cell-depleted T cells, or PBMCs.

As processed by the authors: Estimation of nucleated cell counts relied on the amplification of reference gene primers. Assay used: immunoSEQ multiplex PCR; TCRdb lists only in-frame clones, some missing. Clone size and V and J calls were adopted from that table, with D and trimming inferred from the DNA. The profile shows 250,000 to 300,000 clones, around 90% of them singletons. This CDR3 has 16 residues. The V gene's germline CDR1 is LNHDA and CDR2 SQIVND (reference sequence). Trimming took 4 bases from V and 0 from J; bases not matched to a gene: 6. The source is a woman aged 40-49 years who had recovered from COVID-19. J is TRBJ1-5 and V is TRBV19; 7 bases line up with TRBD1. The sequencing sample was made of peripheral blood. The chain's CDR3 is CASSTTGFYSNQPQHF. The CDR3 region has the DNA TGTGCCAGTAGTACGACAGGGTTCTATAGCAATCAGCCCCAGCATTTT. The whole variable domain, remainder taken from reference TRBV19 and TRBJ1-5, is DGGITQSPKYLFRKEGQNVTLSCEQNLNHDAMYWYRQDPGQGLRLIYYSQIVNDFQKGDIAEGYSVSREKKESFPLTVTSAQKNPTAFYLCASSTTGFYSNQPQHFGDGTRLSIL.